The clone carrying this T cell receptor beta chain occurred many times. Its specificity is unknown. The entry originates in a study of response to subunit inactivated influenza vaccine. The study's findings and limits: Only a handful of new T cells, the authors suggested, are recruited with each seasonal influenza vaccination.

CDR3 length: 14 residues. V shed 1 base and J 7 bases; nucleotides not matched to a gene: 3. CDR1 and CDR2 (germline): MDHEN, SYDVKM. TCRdb reprocessed the RT-PCR reads via MiXCR and lists one record per CDR3 protein. The sample yields around 580,000 distinct CDR3 sequences, roughly 12% seen once. Sequencing was performed on PBMCs from blood, taken on the day of vaccination. The rearrangement joins TRBV28 to TRBJ2-1; 8 bases fit TRBD1. The sequence derives from a man in his fifties who received an inactivated influenza vaccine. In nucleotides, the CDR3 is TGTGCCAGCAGTTTATCGGGGACAGGTAATGAGCAGTTCTTC. Translating it yields CASSLSGTGNEQFF.